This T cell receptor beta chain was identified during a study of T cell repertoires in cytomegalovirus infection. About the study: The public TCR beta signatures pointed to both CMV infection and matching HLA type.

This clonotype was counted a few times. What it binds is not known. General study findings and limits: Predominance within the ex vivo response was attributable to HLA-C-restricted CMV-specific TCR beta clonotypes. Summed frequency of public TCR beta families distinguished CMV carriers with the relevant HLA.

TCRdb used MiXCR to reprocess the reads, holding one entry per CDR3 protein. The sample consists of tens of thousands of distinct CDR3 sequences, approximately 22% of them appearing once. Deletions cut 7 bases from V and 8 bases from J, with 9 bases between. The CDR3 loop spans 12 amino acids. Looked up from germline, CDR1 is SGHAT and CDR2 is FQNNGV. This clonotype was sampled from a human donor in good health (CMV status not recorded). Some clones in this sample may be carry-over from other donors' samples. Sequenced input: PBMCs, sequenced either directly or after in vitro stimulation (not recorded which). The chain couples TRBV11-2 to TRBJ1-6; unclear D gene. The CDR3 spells CASTLGDSPLHF. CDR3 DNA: TGTGCCAGCACCCTAGGCGATTCACCCCTCCACTTT.